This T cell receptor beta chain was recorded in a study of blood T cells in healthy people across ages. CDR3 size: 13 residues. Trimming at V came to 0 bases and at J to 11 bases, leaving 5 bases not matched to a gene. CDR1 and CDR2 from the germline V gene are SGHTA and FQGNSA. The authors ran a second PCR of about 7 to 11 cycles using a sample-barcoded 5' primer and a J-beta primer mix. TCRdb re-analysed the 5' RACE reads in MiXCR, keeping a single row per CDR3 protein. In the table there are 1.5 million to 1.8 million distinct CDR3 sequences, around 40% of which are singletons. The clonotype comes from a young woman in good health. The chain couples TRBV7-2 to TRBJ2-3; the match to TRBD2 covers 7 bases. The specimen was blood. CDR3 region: CASSLARDYRQYF. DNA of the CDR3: TGTGCCAGCAGCTTAGCCCGGGACTACAGGCAGTATTTT.